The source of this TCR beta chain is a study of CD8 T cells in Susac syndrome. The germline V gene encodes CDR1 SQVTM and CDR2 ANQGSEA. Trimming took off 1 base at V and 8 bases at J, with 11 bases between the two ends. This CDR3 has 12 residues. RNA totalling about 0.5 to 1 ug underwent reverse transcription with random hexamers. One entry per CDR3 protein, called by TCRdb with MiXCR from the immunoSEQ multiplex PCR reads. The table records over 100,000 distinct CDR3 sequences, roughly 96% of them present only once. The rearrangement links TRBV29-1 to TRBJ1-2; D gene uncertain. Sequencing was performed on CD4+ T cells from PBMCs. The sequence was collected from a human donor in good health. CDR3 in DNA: TGCAGCGTTGAAGCGGGGAATGGGGGCTACACCTTC. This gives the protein CSVEAGNGGYTF.